This T cell receptor beta chain was captured by sequencing in a study of T cells after yellow fever vaccination. Turning to the study itself: Some fractions had low cell numbers, and these were prepared with SMART-Seq v4 Ultra Low Input.

A note on this clonotype: Its antigen is not identified.

Study results and limitations: The presence of abundant clonotypes contaminating from the bulk population was possible in FACS-sorted repertoires. Weaker, the secondary response had a peak occurring faster, on day 5 versus 15.

TCR cDNA, made by 5'RACE template switching, carried an added universal primer site and UMIs. Each CDR3 protein is one row after TCRdb ran MiXCR on the 5' RACE reads. This repertoire shows fewer than 100,000 distinct CDR3 sequences, under 6.5% found once; its top ten account for over 40%. V was pared by 2 bases and J by 9 bases, with 8 bases between. This CDR3 comprises 11 residues. Germline CDR1 and CDR2: DFQATT and SNEGSKA (reference sequence). The receptor was isolated from a man in his late teens or twenties who received the YFV17D yellow fever vaccine. The starting material was CD8+ T cells sorted from PBMCs, obtained 10 days after the yellow fever booster vaccination. This chain joins TRBV20-1 and TRBJ2-1; D not certain. DNA of the CDR3: TGCAGTGCTAGACTAGTTGGTGAGCAGTTCTTC. Its protein product is CSARLVGEQFF.